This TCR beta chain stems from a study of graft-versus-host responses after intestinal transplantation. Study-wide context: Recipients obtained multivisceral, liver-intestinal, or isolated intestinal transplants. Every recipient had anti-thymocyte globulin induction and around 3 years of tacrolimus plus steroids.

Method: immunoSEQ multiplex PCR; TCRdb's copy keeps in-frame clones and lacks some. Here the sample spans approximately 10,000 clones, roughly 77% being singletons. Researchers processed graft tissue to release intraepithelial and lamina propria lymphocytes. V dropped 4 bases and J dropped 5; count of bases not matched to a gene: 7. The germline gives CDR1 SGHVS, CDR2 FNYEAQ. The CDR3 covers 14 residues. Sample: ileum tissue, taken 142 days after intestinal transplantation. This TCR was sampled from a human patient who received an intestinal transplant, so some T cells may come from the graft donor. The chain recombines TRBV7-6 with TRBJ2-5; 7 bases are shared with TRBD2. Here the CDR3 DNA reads TGTGCCAGCAGCTCCCAGGACGGGGGGGAGACCCAGTACTTC. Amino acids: CASSSQDGGETQYF.